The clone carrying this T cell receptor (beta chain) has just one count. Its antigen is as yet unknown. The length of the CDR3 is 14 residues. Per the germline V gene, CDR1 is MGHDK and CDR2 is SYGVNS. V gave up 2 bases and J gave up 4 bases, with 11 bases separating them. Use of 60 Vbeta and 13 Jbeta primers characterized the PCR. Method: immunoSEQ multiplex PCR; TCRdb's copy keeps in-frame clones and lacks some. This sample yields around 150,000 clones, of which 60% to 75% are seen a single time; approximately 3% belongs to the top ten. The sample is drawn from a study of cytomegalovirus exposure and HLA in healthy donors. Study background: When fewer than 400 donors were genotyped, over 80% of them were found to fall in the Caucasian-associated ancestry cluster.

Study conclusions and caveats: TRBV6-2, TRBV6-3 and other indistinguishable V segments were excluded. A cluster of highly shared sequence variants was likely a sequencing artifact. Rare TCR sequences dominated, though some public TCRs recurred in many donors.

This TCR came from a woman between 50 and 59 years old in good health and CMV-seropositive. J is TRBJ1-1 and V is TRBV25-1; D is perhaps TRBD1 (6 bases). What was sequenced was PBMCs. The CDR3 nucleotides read TGTGCCAGCAGTGAACTACAGGGAGCCACTGAAGCTTTCTTT. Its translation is CASSELQGATEAFF.